Below, 10 T cell receptor beta chains from the same sample are listed, as sequenced in a study of T cell changes during pregnancy in multiple sclerosis. The table came from immunoSEQ multiplex PCR; TCRdb's copy has only in-frame clones and leaves some out. The repertoire includes roughly 15,000 clones, roughly 81% of them detected once, and 9% to 10% sits in the top ten. Source: CD8+ T cells from peripheral blood mononuclear cells, taken in the second trimester of pregnancy. The receptor source for this set is a female donor in good health, enrolled as a control in a pregnancy study.

The chain links TRBV4-3 to TRBJ2-3; D possibly corresponds to TRBD1 (5 bases). V lost 2 bases to trimming and J lost 4 bases, with 13 bases between them. Germline V CDR1 and CDR2: LGHNA, YSLEER. This CDR3 region has 15 residues. The CDR3 coding sequence is TGCGCCAGCAGCCAAACTTCGACCAGGGCAGATACGCAGTATTTT. This translates into CASSQTSTRADTQYF.

J is TRBJ2-7 and V is TRBV19; 9 bases are shared with TRBD1. This CDR3 is built from 12 residues. Germline CDR1 is LNHDA and CDR2 is SQIVND (reference sequence). V shed 6 bases, J shed 3 bases, and the junction held 0 bases outside the gene matches. The CDR3 region is CASRGQGYEQYF. The CDR3 DNA reads TGTGCCAGTAGGGGACAGGGCTACGAGCAGTACTTC.

This chain joins TRBV27 and TRBJ1-1, with unresolved D. V dropped 2 bases and J dropped 0 bases, with 16 bases sitting between them. The CDR3 has 17 residues. Germline V gives CDR1 MNHEY, CDR2 SMNVEV (reference sequence). Here the CDR3 DNA reads TGTGCCAGCAGTTTAGGTTTCCCAGGTTGGATGAACACTGAAGCTTTCTTT. Translation: CASSLGFPGWMNTEAFF.

The V gene is TRBV11-2, the J gene TRBJ2-3; TRBD1 is a possible D gene (6 bases). Trimming took off 7 bases at V and 1 base at J, with 9 bases between the two ends. CDR1 SGHAT and CDR2 FQNNGV come from the germline V gene. This CDR3 is 13 amino acids long. The CDR3 sequence: CASTKGGTDTQYF. For the CDR3, the DNA is TGTGCCAGCACCAAGGGGGGCACAGATACGCAGTATTTT. The entire variable domain, with the rest obtained from reference TRBV11-2 and TRBJ2-3, is as follows: EAGVAQSPRYKIIEKRQSVAFWCNPISGHATLYWYQQILGQGPKLLIQFQNNGVVDDSQLPKDRFSAERLKGVDSTLKIQPAKLEDSAVYLCASTKGGTDTQYFGPGTRLTVL.

The V gene is TRBV4-1, the J gene TRBJ1-6; the D is unclear. Germline CDR1 is MGHRA and CDR2 is YSYEKL. CDR3 length equals 15 residues. V was trimmed by 0 bases and J by 6 bases, leaving 9 bases between them. The CDR3 region has the DNA TGCGCCAGCAGCCAAGATCAGGCAGTTAATTCACCCCTCCACTTT. This encodes CASSQDQAVNSPLHF.

This rearrangement joins TRBV11-2 to TRBJ2-1; TRBD2 is a possible D gene (6 bases). Per the germline V gene, CDR1 is SGHAT and CDR2 is FQNNGV. V lost 1 base to trimming and J lost 0 bases, with 10 bases between them. The CDR3 extends over 16 amino acids. CDR3 loop: CASSLGRVSSYNEQFF. The CDR3, as DNA: TGTGCCAGCAGCTTAGGGAGGGTCAGCTCCTACAATGAGCAGTTCTTC. The complete variable domain, with remaining parts taken from reference TRBV11-2 and TRBJ2-1, reads EAGVAQSPRYKIIEKRQSVAFWCNPISGHATLYWYQQILGQGPKLLIQFQNNGVVDDSQLPKDRFSAERLKGVDSTLKIQPAKLEDSAVYLCASSLGRVSSYNEQFFGPGTRLTVL.

This clone has only a few counts. For the CDR3, the DNA is TGTGCCAGCAGCCAAGTCCCGGGAAGGCTTGATGGCTACACCTTC. Protein sequence: CASSQVPGRLDGYTF. The chain recombines TRBV14 with TRBJ1-2; D is unresolved. The V gene lost 1 base and the J gene lost 6 bases, with 15 bases spanning the gap. The CDR3 totals 15 residues. Per the germline V gene, CDR1 is SGHDN and CDR2 is FVKESK.

V usage is TRBV18 and J usage is TRBJ1-2; no clear D. CDR1 is KGHSH, CDR2 LQKENI, per germline. The CDR3 has 14 amino acids. V lost 0 bases, J lost 4 bases, and 9 bases lay in between. For the CDR3, the DNA is TGTGCCAGCTCACCACCGGGCAGAACCTATGGCTACACCTTC. Amino acids: CASSPPGRTYGYTF.

This chain connects TRBV7-8 to TRBJ1-3; maybe TRBD1 (5 bases). Trimming took 6 bases from V and 0 from J, leaving 12 bases between them. The length of the CDR3 is 15 residues. Germline loops: CDR1 SGHVS, CDR2 FQNEAQ. The CDR3 spells CASRETGDSGNTIYF. CDR3 in DNA: TGTGCCAGCAGAGAAACAGGTGACTCTGGAAACACCATATATTTT.

This clone was seen a handful of times. The chain has TRBV14 and TRBJ1-2; 9 bases map to TRBD1. With V trimmed by 1 base and J by 5 bases, 11 bases remained unmatched. Germline V gives CDR1 SGHDN, CDR2 FVKESK. The CDR3 is made up of 17 amino acids. Here the CDR3 reads CASSQVQGAPPPYGYTF. The CDR3, as DNA: TGTGCCAGCAGCCAAGTACAGGGGGCCCCTCCACCTTATGGCTACACCTTC.